This T cell receptor (beta chain) was sequenced in a study of shared clonotypes between healthy human individuals. Turning to the study itself: CD4 naive cells filled three plates per donor, CD4 memory three, CD8 naive two and CD8 memory one. Study-wide results and limits: How much donors shared clonotypes was expected to be affected by sequencing depth.

Points on this clone: Its target is not known.

This table comes from immunoSEQ multiplex PCR, and its TCRdb copy is limited to in-frame clones, with some not included. There are approximately 87,000 clones in the sample; 62% occur only once, and roughly half lies in the top ten. Donors were healthy HIV-negative adults without recently reported acute infections or vaccinations. The source material was memory CD8+ T cells sorted from blood. Subset here: CD45RO+ cells pooled with CCR7-negative TemRA cells. This TCR derives from a young man in good health.

The CDR3: CASSLELNTEAFF. CDR3 DNA: TGCGCCAGCAGCTTGGAGTTGAACACTGAAGCTTTCTTT. This rearrangement joins TRBV5-1 to TRBJ1-1, with D unresolved. The CDR3 length is 13 residues. Per germline, CDR1 SGHRS and CDR2 YFSETQ. Trimming removed 0 bases from V and 0 bases from J, with 3 bases in between.